Included here is one T cell receptor beta chain sequence, with context. This specimen comes from a study of OX40 agonist ivuxolimab in advanced cancers. Profiled with immunoSEQ multiplex PCR; TCRdb holds only in-frame clones, not every one. The sample holds around 100,000 clones, 89% seen once. Germline V gene sequence: CDR1 MDHEN, CDR2 SYDVKM. The CDR3 loop spans 17 amino acids. V dropped 8 bases and J dropped 0; count of bases not matched to a gene: 8. Sequences were derived from CD4+ or CD8+ T cells sorted from blood, sampled in a trial of the OX40 agonist ivuxolimab. The rearrangement links TRBV28 to TRBJ1-5; 12 bases line up with TRBD1. The receptor comes from an adult with an advanced solid tumor such as melanoma, head and neck, liver or kidney cancer. The CDR3 DNA reads as TGTGCCAGCGCTCGGGACAGGGGGCCAGGTAGCAATCAGCCCCAGCATTTT. This codes for CASARDRGPGSNQPQHF.